This TCR beta chain was documented in a study of blood T cell repertoires in COVID-19 (dated by TCRdb to about 2020). Context from the whole study: Samples from collaborators originated in the United States, Italy and Spain and spanned both the acute and convalescent phases of COVID-19. The sample metadata nearly always contained a de-identified subject ID, COVID-19 status, age in years and sex. The material from the prospective study consisted of cDNA or gDNA derived from T cells, B-cell-depleted T cells, or PBMCs. The dataset comprised deeply sampled blood TCRbeta repertoires from subjects exposed to, actively infected with, or recovered from COVID-19. Samples came from the ongoing ImmuneRACE study (first 160 participants) plus 1,254 subjects from 6 global collaborators. The repertoires were made available in a free public database intended to serve as a resource for research on the immune response to SARS-CoV-2. Where available, HLA class I and class II types were obtained from metadata supplied by the sample provider rather than from assay-based typing. What the authors observed across the whole study: How much clinical and demographic metadata was included differed by source and by participant, and the metadata was provided uncurated.

Remarks on this clone: Its antigen is currently not known. Base qualities were left out, and no much larger clone turns up one base away.

In the prospective study, participants were roughly 18 to 100 years old, resided in about two dozen geographic areas of the United States, and were enrolled through a virtual design. In the prospective study, cohorts were assigned on the basis of participant-reported clinical history obtained from a screening survey and a study questionnaire. Recovered participants in ImmuneRACE Cohort 3 were defined by two consecutive negative NP/OP PCR tests, clearance by a healthcare professional, or resolution of symptoms. Mobile phlebotomists in the prospective study collected whole blood, serum and a nasopharyngeal or oropharyngeal swab from every participant. Over a 2-month period, participants in the prospective study had the option of providing additional blood draws and questionnaires. Before DNA extraction, prospective study blood samples were shipped either frozen or at room temperature. The immunoSEQ Assay, a bias-controlled multiplex PCR, was used to amplify TCRbeta CDR3 regions from genomic DNA. In the authors' own workflow: Within the assay, amplification of reference gene primers was used to estimate how many nucleated cells each sample contained. Sequence reads were collapsed and filtered to measure the absolute abundance of every unique TCRbeta CDR3 rearrangement. For each sample, productive Simpson clonality was calculated as the square root of Simpson's diversity index across productive rearrangements. The immuneACCESS repertoire file appears here via TCRdb, limited to in-frame rearrangements. These files lack a portion of the clones; in checked studies, under half of the deficit traces to unresolved V genes, and the cause of the others is not known. The V and J calls and clone size come from that table; D and trimming were worked out from the DNA. A total of 300,000 to 450,000 clones appear in this sample, roughly 84% of them only once. The ten largest clones capture more than 0.9% of the sample.

The sample consisted of PBMCs or T cells enriched from blood (not recorded which). This TCR was recovered from a woman younger than 45 who had recovered from COVID-19.

CDR3 reads: CASSLVQGAAYEQYF. The DNA reads as follows: TGCGCCAGCAGCTTGGTACAGGGGGCCGCCTACGAGCAGTACTTC. This sequence uses TRBV5-1 and TRBJ2-7, and TRBD1 aligns with 9 junction nucleotides. CDR1 and CDR2 are read off the germline V gene as SGHRS and YFSETQ. The junction shows trimming of 0 bases on V and 2 bases on J, and the gene matches do not reach 3 bases of it. The CDR3, cysteine through phenylalanine, is 15 amino acids long. Solely the CDR3 DNA is kept, with 45 bases framed from the first base.